This paragraph reports one T cell receptor (beta chain). The data were obtained in a study of cytomegalovirus exposure and HLA in healthy donors. This CDR3 comprises 17 residues. The V and J ends lost 5 bases and 2 bases, in that order; junction bases with no gene match: 5. Germline V gene sequence: CDR1 SGHAT, CDR2 FQNNGV. PCR was performed using 60 Vbeta and 13 Jbeta primers. Measured with immunoSEQ multiplex PCR; TCRdb has only the in-frame clones, and not every one. This sample's table reports about 200,000 clones. The receptor was isolated from a girl aged 2 to 9 in good health and CMV-seropositive. The J gene is TRBJ2-6, the V gene TRBV11-2; 11 bases fit TRBD1. The sequenced sample was PBMCs. CDR3 sequence: CASSTPGQGAGANVLTF. The CDR3 DNA sequence: TGTGCCAGCAGCACGCCGGGACAGGGGGCTGGGGCCAACGTCCTGACTTTC.